This entry lists 3 T cell receptor beta chains sequenced from one sample in a study of tumor-infiltrating lymphocytes in oesophageal squamous cell carcinoma (dated by TCRdb to 2016 to 2017). Library prep was done by PCR. The sample was run on an Illumina HiSeq 2000. TCRdb reworked the public reads: Q25 trimming with fastp, MiXCR clone assembly, productive beta chains retained. Each CDR3 protein gets just one entry, which takes the most common genes and DNA from the rows behind it. This sample is represented by 15,000 or so distinct CDR3 sequences; 58% of them were singletons. The ten largest clones take up approximately 29% of the sample. Sequenced sample: esophageal tumor tissue. These TCRs come from a female donor with esophageal squamous cell carcinoma.

The gene calls are TRBV5-1 and TRBJ2-5; D perhaps matches TRBD1 (5 bases). The CDR3 covers 16 residues. Germline CDR1 is SGHRS and CDR2 is YFSETQ. Trimming took off 4 bases at V and 5 bases at J, with 21 bases between the two ends. The CDR3 here is CASSPLTVGNWETQYF. CDR3 DNA: TGCGCCAGCAGCCCCCTGACAGTGGGGAATTGGGAGACCCAGTACTTC.

The V gene is TRBV7-6, the J gene TRBJ2-6; 9 nucleotides agree with TRBD1. Germline V gene lookup returns CDR1 SGHVS and CDR2 FNYEAQ. The V gene end was trimmed by 5 bases and the J gene end by 0 bases; junction bases not matched to a gene: 5. CDR3 length equals 17 residues. CDR3 sequence reads: CASSGGQGFSGANVLTF. CDR3 nucleotide sequence: TGTGCCAGCAGCGGAGGACAGGGGTTCTCTGGGGCCAACGTCCTGACTTTC.

This chain links TRBV28 with TRBJ2-6; 12 bases align to TRBD2. The CDR3 length is 17 residues. The germline CDR1 and CDR2 sequences are MDHEN and SYDVKM. V trimming: 6 bases; J trimming: 3 bases; junction bases outside the gene matches: 6. As DNA, the CDR3 is TGTGCCAGCAGCCCTAGCGGGAGGGCGCTTGGGGCCAACGTCCTGACTTTC. As protein: CASSPSGRALGANVLTF.